This TCR beta chain was recovered during a study of T cell repertoires in cytomegalovirus infection. Study details: Public TCR beta signatures indicated both CMV infection and matching HLA type.

TCRdb called the reads again in MiXCR, with one record for every CDR3 protein. The sample lists around 490,000 distinct CDR3 sequences; 26% were seen once. The clonotype comes from a human donor in good health (CMV status not recorded). Some clones in this sample may be carry-over from other donors' samples. The material sequenced was PBMCs.

For the CDR3, the DNA is TGCAGCGTTGATTCTACGAGGGAGTTCTTC. This encodes CSVDSTREFF. The genes are TRBV29-1 and TRBJ2-1; a weak D match, TRBD2 (5 bases). CDR1 SQVTM and CDR2 ANQGSEA come from the germline V gene. V lost 3 bases to trimming and J lost 14 bases, with 11 bases between them. The CDR3 has 10 amino acids.